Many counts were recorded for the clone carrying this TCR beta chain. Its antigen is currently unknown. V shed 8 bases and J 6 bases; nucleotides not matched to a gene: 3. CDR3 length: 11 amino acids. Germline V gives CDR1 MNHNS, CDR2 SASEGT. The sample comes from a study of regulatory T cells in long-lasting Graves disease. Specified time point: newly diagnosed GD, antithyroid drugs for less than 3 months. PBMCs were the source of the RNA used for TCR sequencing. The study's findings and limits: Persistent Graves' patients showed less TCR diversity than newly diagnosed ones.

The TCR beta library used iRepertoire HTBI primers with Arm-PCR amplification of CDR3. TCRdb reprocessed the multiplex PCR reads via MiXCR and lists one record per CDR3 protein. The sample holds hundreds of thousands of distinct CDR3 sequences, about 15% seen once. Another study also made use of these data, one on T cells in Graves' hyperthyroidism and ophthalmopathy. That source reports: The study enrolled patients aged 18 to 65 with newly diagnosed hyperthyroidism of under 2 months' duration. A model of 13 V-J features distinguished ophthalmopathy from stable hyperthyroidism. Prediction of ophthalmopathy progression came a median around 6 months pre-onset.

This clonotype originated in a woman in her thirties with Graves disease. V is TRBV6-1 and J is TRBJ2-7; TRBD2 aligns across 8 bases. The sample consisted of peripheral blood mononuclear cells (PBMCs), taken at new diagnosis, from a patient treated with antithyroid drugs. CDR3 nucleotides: TGTGCCAGCCCCGCGGGGGGCGAGCAGTACTTC. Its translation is CASPAGGEQYF.